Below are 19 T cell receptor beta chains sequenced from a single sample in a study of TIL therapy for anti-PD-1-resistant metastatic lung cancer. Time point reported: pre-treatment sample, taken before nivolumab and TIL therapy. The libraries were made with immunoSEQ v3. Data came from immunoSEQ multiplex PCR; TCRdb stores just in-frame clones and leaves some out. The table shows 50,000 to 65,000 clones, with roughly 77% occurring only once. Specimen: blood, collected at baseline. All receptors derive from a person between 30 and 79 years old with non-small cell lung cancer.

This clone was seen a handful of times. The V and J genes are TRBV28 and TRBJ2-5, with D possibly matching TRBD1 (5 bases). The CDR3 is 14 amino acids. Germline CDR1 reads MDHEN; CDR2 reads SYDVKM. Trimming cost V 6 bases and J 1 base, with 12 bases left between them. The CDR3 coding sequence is TGTGCCAGCAGCCCAAGGACACCCCAAGAGACCCAGTACTTC. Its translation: CASSPRTPQETQYF.

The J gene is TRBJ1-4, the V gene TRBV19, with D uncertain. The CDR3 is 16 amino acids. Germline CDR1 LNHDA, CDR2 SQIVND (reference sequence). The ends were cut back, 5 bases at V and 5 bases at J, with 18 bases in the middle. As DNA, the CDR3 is TGTGCCAGTAGTGCCCCTTTCCGGGCCTTCAATGAAAAACTGTTTTTT. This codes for CASSAPFRAFNEKLFF.

Here the CDR3 DNA reads TGTGCCAGCAGTTTATATGGCGGGAGTTCCTACGAGCAGTACTTC. Its translation is CASSLYGGSSYEQYF. The chain has TRBV27 and TRBJ2-7; 7 positions agree with TRBD2. This CDR3 has 15 amino acids. The germline V gene encodes CDR1 MNHEY and CDR2 SMNVEV (reference sequence). With V trimmed by 1 base and J by 1 base, 4 bases remained unmatched.

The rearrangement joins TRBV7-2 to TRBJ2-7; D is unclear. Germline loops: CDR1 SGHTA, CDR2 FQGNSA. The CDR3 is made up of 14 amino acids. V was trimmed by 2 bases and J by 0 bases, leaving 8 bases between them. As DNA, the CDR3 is TGTGCCAGCAGCTTAACTAAGGCCTCCTACGAGCAGTACTTC. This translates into CASSLTKASYEQYF.

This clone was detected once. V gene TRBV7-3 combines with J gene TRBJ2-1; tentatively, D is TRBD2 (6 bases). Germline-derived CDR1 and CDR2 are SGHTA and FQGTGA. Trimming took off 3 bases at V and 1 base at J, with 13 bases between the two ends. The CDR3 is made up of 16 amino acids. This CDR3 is CASSFGGDPSYNEQFF. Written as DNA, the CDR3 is TGTGCCAGCAGCTTTGGAGGGGATCCTTCCTACAATGAGCAGTTCTTC.

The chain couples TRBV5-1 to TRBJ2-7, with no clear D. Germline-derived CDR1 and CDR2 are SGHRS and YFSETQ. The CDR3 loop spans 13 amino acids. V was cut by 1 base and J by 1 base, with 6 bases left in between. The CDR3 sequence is CASSLFESYEQYF. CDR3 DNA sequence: TGCGCCAGCAGCTTGTTCGAATCCTACGAGCAGTACTTC.

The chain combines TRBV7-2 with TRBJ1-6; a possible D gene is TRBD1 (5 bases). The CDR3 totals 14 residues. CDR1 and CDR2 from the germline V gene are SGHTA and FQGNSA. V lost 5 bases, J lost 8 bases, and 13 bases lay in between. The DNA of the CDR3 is TGTGCCAGCAGCCCTATCAGGGAGGATTCACCCCTCCACTTT. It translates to CASSPIREDSPLHF.

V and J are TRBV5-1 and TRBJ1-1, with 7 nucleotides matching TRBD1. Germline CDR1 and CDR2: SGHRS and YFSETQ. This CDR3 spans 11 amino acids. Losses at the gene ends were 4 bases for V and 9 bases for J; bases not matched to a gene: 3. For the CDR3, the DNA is TGCGCCAGCAGCGGGGACAGCAAAGCTTTCTTT. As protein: CASSGDSKAFF.

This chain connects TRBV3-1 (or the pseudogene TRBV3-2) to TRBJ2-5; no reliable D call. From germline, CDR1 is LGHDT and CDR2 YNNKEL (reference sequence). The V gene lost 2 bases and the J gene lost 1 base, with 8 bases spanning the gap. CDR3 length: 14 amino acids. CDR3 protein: CASSQWSVQETQYF. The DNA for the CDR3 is TGTGCCAGCAGCCAATGGTCAGTCCAAGAGACCCAGTACTTC.

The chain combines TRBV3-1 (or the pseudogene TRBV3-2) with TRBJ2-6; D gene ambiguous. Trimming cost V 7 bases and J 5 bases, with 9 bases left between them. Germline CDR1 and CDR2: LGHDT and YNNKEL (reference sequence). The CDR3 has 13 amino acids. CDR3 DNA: TGTGCCAGCACCCGCTCGAGGGCCAACGTCCTGACTTTC. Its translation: CASTRSRANVLTF.

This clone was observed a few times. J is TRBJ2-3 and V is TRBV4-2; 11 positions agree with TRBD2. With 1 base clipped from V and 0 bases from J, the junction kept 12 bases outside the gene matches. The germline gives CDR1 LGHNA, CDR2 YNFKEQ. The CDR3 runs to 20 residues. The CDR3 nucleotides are TGTGCCAGCAGCCAAGGGGGCGGCCTAGCGGGGGGCCGGAGCACAGATACGCAGTATTTT. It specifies CASSQGGGLAGGRSTDTQYF.

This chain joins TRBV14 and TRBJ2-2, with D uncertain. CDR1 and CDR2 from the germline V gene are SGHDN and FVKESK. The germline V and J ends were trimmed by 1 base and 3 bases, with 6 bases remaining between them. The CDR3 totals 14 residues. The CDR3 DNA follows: TGTGCCAGCAGCCAAGTTAAATACACCGGGGAGCTGTTTTTT. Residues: CASSQVKYTGELFF.

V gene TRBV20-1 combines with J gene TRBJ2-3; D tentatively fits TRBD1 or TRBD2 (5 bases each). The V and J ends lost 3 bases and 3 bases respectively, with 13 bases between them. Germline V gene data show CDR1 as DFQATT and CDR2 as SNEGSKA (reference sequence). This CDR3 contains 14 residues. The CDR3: CSASSGPTTDTQYF. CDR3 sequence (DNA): TGCAGTGCTAGTTCGGGACCAACAACAGATACGCAGTATTTT.

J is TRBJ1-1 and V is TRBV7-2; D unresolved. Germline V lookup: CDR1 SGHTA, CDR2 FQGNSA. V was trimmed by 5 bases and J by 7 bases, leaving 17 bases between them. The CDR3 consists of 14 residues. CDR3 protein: CASSPTPGVREAFF. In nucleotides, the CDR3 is TGTGCCAGCAGCCCGACCCCCGGGGTCCGTGAAGCTTTCTTT.

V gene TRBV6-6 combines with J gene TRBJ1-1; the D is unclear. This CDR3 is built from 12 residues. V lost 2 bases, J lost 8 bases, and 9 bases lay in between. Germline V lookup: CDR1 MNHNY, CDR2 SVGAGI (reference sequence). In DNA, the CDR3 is TGTGCCAGCAGTTACGATGTCTTGGAAGCTTTCTTT. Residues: CASSYDVLEAFF.

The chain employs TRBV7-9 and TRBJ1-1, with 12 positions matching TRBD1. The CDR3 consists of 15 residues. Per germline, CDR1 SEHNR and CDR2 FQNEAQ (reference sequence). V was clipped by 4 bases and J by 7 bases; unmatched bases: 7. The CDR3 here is CASSYGTGGGGEAFF. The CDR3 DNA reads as TGTGCCAGCAGCTACGGGACAGGGGGCGGGGGTGAAGCTTTCTTT.

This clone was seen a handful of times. The CDR3 bases are TGTGCCAGCAGCCCGAGGACTCGTCTCACCGGGGAGCTGTTTTTT. As protein: CASSPRTRLTGELFF. V and J are TRBV7-9 and TRBJ2-2; TRBD2 might be the D (5 bases). Germline CDR1 is SEHNR and CDR2 is FQNEAQ (reference sequence). V lost 5 bases to trimming and J lost 4 bases, with 14 bases between them. There are 15 residues in the CDR3.

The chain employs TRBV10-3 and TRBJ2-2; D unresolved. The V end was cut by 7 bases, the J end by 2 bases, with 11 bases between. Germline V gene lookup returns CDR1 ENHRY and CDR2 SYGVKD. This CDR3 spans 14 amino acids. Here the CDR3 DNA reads TGTGCCATCACCCAAGACTCTAACACCGGGGAGCTGTTTTTT. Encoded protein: CAITQDSNTGELFF.

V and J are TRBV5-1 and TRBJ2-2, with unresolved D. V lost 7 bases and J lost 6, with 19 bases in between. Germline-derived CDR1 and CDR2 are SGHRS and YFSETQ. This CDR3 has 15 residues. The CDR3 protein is CASGEILGSAGELFF. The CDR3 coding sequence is TGCGCCAGCGGAGAAATTCTGGGGTCCGCCGGGGAGCTGTTTTTT.